This entry features one T cell receptor (beta chain) sequence. The data stem from a study of blood T cell repertoires in COVID-19. Original processing notes: Researchers report that nucleated cell counts were estimated from reference gene primer amplification. Profiling relied on immunoSEQ multiplex PCR, and the TCRdb table lists in-frame clones only, not all of them. The V and J calls and clone size are taken from that table; D and trimming were inferred from the DNA. Among about 230,000 clones, under 90% were seen once, and the ten largest hold less than 4.5%. J was trimmed by 4 bases and V by 0 bases; bases with no gene match: 8. The CDR3 consists of 17 residues. Germline V gene data show CDR1 as SGDLS and CDR2 as YYNGEE.

The TCR comes from a woman aged 30 to 39 with acute COVID-19. The chain has TRBV9 and TRBJ2-1, with 9 nucleotides matching TRBD2. Sequenced input: PBMCs or T cells enriched from blood (not recorded which). This chain's CDR3 is CASSVGFSSGVYNEQFF. The CDR3 coding sequence is TGTGCCAGCAGCGTAGGTTTTTCTAGCGGGGTTTACAATGAGCAGTTCTTC.